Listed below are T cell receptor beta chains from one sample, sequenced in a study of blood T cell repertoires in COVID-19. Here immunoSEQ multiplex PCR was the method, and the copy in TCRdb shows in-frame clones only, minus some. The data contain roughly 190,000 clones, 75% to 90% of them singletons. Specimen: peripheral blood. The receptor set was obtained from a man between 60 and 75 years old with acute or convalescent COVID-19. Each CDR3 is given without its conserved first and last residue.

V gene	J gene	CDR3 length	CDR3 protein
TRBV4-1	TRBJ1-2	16	ASSQPGTGRNGNYGYT
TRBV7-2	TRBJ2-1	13	ASSAVYSSYNEQF
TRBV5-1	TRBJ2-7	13	ASSTGGGQDYEQY
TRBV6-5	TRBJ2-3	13	ASRLAGGRTDTQY
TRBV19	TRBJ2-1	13	ASSMGLAPYNEQF
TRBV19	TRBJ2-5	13	ASSMAGGSQETQY
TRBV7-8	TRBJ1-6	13	ASSPRDTNNSPLH
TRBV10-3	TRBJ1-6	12	AIRGGQGAPPLH
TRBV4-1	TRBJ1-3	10	ASSPKGNTIY
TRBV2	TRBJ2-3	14	ASSVGTSHYTDTQY
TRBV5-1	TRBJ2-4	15	ASSTGLAGDVGNIQY
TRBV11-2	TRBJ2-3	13	ASSFSGSNSDTQY
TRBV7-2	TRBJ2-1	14	ASSRIPTGAGNEQF
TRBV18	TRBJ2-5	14	ASSLLKRGGPQTQY
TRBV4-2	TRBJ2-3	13	ASSPGHRDTDTQY
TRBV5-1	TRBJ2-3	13	ASTPAGGDTDTQY
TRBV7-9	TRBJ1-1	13	ASSPLQGGRTEAF
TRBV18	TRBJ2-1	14	ASSPQGLAAYNEQF
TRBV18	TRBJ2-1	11	ASSPGGESEQF
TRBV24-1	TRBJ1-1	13	ATSDSRRGDTEAF
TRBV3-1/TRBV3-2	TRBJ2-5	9	ASSRGGLFN
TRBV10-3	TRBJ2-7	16	AISDLGEGWPKTYEQY
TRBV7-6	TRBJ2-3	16	ASSPIPLAVGLTDTQY
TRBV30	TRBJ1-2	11	AWAPGDIGGYT
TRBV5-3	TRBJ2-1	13	ARSLTGNTFNEQF
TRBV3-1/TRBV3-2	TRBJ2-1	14	ASSQALAATYNEQF
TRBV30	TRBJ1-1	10	AWRGGSAEAF
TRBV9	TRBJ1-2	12	ASSEKVRDYGYT
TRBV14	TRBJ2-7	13	ASSQEWTTTYEQY
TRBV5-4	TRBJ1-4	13	ASSPTAGLSEKLF
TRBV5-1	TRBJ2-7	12	ASSRLASSYEQY
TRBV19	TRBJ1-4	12	ASSTTAGHEKLF
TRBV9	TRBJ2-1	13	ASSPGTSGIREQF
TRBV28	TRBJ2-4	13	ASSSGGDAKNIQY
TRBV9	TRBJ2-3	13	ASSVMGGGVDTQY
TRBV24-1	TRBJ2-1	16	ATSDLINRDSTYNEQF
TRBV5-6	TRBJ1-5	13	ASSLMDRGYQPQH
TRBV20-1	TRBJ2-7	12	SASGDSLLYEQY
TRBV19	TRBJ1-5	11	ASKREWDQPQH
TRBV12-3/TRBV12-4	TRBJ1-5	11	ASSTRVDQPQH
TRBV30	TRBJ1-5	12	AWSLGQGNQPQH
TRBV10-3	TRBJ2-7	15	AISESPGGGVRHEQY
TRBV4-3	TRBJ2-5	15	ASSQARGLAGPQTQY
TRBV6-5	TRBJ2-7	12	ASTPGQDPYEQY
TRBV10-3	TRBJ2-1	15	AIKSDRLASIYNEQF
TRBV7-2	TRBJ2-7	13	ASSSTPGLASEQY
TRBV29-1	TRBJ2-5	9	SVEVYETQY
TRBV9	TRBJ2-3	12	ASSVWGGTDTQY
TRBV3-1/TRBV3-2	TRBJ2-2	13	ASSHLAGRAGELF
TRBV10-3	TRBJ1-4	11	AICPGANEKLF
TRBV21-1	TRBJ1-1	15	ASSAPGRAVGGAEAF
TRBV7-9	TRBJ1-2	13	ASSSPVGLGGGYT
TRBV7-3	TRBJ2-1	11	ASSLAELNEQF
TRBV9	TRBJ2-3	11	ASSPQTGDTQY
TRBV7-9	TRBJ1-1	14	ASSLEGGVGHTEAF
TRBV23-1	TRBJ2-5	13	ASSQETGPQETQY
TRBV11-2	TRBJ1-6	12	ASRPGQINSPLH